This T cell receptor beta chain was retrieved from a study of CD8 T cells in Susac syndrome. An input of roughly 0.45 to 1 ug of RNA was subjected to reverse transcription using random hexamers. A multiplex approach, immunoSEQ multiplex PCR, amplified TCR beta CDR3 across 54 Vbeta and 13 Jbeta. TCRdb re-called the immunoSEQ multiplex PCR reads through MiXCR, storing one row per CDR3 protein. Among 180,000 or so distinct CDR3 sequences listed, less than 95% were seen once. With 1 base removed from V and 5 bases from J, the gap between germline ends came to 9 bases. The length of the CDR3 is 13 residues. The germline CDR1 and CDR2 sequences are GTSNPN and SVGIG (reference sequence). Age- and sex-matched healthy donors served as the control group. This clonotype was counted between two and nine times.

The clonotype originates from a human donor in good health. The chain joins TRBV30 to TRBJ1-5, with D perhaps TRBD1 (5 bases). The sequenced sample consisted of CD4+ T cells from PBMCs. In DNA, the CDR3 is TGTGCCTGGAGTGGTCAGGGACATCAGCCCCAGCATTTT. This encodes CAWSGQGHQPQHF.